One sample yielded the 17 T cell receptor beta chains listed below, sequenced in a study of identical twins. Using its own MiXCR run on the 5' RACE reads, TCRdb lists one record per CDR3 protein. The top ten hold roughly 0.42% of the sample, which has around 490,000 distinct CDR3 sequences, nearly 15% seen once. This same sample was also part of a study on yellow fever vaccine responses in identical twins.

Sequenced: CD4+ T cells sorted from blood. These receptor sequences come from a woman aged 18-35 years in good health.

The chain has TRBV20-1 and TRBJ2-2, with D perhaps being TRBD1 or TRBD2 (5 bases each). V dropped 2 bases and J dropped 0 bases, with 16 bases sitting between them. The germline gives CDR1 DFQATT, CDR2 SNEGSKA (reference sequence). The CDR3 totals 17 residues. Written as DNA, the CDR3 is TGCAGTGCTAGAAGGGTGGAGGTGACAGCGAACACCGGGGAGCTGTTTTTT. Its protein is CSARRVEVTANTGELFF.

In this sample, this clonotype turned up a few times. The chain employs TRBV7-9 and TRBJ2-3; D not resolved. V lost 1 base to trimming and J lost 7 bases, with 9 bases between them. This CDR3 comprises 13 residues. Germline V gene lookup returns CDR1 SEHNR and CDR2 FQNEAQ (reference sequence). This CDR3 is CASSLEGPYTQYF. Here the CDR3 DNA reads TGTGCCAGCAGCTTAGAAGGCCCGTATACGCAGTATTTT.

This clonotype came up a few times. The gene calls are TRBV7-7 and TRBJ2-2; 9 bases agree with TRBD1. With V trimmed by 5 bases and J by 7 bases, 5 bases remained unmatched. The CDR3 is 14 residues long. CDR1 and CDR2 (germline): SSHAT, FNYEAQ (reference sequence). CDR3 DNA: TGTGCCAGCAGCGCCGGGACAGGGAACGGGGAGCTGTTTTTT. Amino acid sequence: CASSAGTGNGELFF.

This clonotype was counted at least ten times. The CDR3 is CASRTESTDTQYF. CDR3 bases: TGCGCCAGCAGGACGGAGAGCACAGATACGCAGTATTTT. The genes are TRBV5-1 and TRBJ2-3; unclear D gene. The CDR3 is 13 amino acids. V was pared by 5 bases and J by 0 bases, with 7 bases between. Per the germline V gene, CDR1 is SGHRS and CDR2 is YFSETQ.

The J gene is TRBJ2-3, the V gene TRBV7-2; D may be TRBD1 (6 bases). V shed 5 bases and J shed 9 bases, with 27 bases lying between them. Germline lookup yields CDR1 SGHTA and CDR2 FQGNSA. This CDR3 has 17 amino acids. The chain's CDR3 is CASSLLGLGLAGETQYF. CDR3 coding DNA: TGTGCCAGCAGCCTCCTAGGGTTAGGGCTAGCAGGGGAAACGCAGTATTTT. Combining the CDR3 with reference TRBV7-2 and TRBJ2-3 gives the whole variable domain GAGVSQSPSNKVTEKGKDVELRCDPISGHTALYWYRQSLGQGLEFLIYFQGNSAPDKSGLPSDRFSAERTGGSVSTLTIQRTQQEDSAVYLCASSLLGLGLAGETQYFGPGTRLTVL.

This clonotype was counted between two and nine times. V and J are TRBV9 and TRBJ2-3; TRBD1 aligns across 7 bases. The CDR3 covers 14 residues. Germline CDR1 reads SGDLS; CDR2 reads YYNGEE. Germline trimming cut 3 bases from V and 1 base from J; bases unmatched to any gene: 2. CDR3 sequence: CASSDTGGTDTQYF. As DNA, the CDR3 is TGTGCCAGCAGCGATACAGGGGGCACAGATACGCAGTATTTT.

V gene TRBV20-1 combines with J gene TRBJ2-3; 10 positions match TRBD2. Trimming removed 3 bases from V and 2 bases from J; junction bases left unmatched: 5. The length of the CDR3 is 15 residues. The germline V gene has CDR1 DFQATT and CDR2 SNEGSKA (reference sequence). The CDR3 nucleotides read TGCAGTGCTAGTGAACTAGCGGGATACACAGATACGCAGTATTTT. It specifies CSASELAGYTDTQYF.

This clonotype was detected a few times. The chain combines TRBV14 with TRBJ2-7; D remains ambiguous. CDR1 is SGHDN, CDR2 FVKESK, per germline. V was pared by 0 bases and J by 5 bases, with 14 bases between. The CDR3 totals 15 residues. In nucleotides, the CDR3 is TGTGCCAGCAGCCAAGACAAGTTTTACCCTGACGAGCAGTACGTC. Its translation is CASSQDKFYPDEQYV.

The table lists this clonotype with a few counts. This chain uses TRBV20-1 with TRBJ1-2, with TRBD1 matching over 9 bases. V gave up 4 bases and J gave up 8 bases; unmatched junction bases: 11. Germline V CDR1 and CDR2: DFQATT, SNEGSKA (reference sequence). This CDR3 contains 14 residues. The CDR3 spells CSAIPGQGSGGYTF. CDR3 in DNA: TGCAGTGCTATCCCGGGACAGGGATCGGGAGGCTACACCTTC.

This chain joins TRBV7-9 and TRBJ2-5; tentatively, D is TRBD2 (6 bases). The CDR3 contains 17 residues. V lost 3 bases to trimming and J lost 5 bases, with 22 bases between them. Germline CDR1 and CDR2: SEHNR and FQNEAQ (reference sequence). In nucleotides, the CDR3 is TGTGCCAGCAGCTTTTCGTGGACGGGAGAACGGCGGGAGACCCAGTACTTC. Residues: CASSFSWTGERRETQYF.

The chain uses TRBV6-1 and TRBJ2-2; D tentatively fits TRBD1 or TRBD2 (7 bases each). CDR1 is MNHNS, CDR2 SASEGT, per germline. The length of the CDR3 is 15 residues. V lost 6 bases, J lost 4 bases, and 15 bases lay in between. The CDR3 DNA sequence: TGTGCCAGCAGCCTCCTCAGGGGGGGCACCGGGGAGCTGTTTTTT. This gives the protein CASSLLRGGTGELFF.

The CDR3 region is CASVASGEETQYF. Written as DNA, the CDR3 is TGTGCCAGCGTAGCTAGCGGGGAAGAGACCCAGTACTTC. The chain carries TRBV6-6 and TRBJ2-5, with 9 bases aligning to TRBD2. The germline V gene encodes CDR1 MNHNY and CDR2 SVGAGI (reference sequence). V shed 8 bases, J shed 3 bases, and the junction held 4 bases outside the gene matches. The CDR3 has 13 amino acids.

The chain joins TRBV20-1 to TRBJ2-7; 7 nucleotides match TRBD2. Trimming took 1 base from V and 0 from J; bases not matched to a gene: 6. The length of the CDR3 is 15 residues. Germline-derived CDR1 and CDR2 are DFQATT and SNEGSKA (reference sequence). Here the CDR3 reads CSARGPLASSYEQYF. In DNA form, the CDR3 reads TGCAGTGCTAGAGGTCCACTAGCGTCCTCCTACGAGCAGTACTTC.

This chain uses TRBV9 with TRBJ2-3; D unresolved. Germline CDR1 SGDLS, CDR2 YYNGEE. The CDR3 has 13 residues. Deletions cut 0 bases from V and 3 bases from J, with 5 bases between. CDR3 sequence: CASSVAVTDTQYF. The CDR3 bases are TGTGCCAGCAGCGTAGCTGTGACAGATACGCAGTATTTT. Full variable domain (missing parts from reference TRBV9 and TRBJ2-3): DSGVTQTPKHLITATGQRVTLRCSPRSGDLSVYWYQQSLDQGLQFLIQYYNGEERAKGNILERFSAQQFPDLHSELNLSSLELGDSALYFCASSVAVTDTQYFGPGTRLTVL.

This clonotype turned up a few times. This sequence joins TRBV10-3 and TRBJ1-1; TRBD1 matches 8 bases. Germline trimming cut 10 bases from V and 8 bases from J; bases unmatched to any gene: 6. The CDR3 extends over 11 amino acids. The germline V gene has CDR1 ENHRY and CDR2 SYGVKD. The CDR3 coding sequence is TGTGCCACCTCGGGACAGGCAGAAGCTTTCTTT. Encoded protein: CATSGQAEAFF.

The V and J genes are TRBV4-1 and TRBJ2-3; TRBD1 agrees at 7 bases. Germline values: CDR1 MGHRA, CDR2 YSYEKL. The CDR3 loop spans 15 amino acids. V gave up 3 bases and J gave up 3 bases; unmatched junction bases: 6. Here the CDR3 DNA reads TGCGCCAGCAGCCAGCTGACAGGGTCGACAGATACGCAGTATTTT. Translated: CASSQLTGSTDTQYF.

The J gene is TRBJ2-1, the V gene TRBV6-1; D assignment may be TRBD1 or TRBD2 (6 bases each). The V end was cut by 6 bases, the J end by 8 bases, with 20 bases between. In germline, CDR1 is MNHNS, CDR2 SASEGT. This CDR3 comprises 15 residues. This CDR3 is CASSHRDGRGDEQFF. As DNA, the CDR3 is TGTGCCAGCAGCCACAGGGATGGCCGCGGGGATGAGCAGTTCTTC.